This T cell receptor beta chain was found in a study of shared clonotypes between healthy human individuals. For sorted subsets, about 190 ng DNA per replicate equaled 30,000 or so T cell genomes. Original processing methods: ImmunoSEQ junction-only sequences lacked quality scores, so their filtering differed. Assay: immunoSEQ multiplex PCR; the TCRdb copy retains only in-frame clones and omits some. That table supplies the V and J calls and clone size; D and trimming were determined from the DNA. The top ten clones hold approximately 0.41% of a sample with fewer than 3 million clones, 85% to 95% of them seen once. The CDR3 has 16 amino acids. CDR1 is SGHAT, CDR2 FQNNGV, per germline. Trimming took 5 bases from V and 4 from J, leaving 21 bases between them. The CD4+ fraction was divided into a CD45RA+ naive subset and a CD45RA-negative memory subset.

This TCR derives from a man between 18 and 35 years old in good health. Some clones in this sample may be carry-over from other donors' samples. Source material: naive CD4+ T cells from PBMCs. Stated subset: CD45RA+ positively selected. V and J are TRBV11-2 and TRBJ2-7, with a tentative D call TRBD1 (6 bases). This CDR3 is CASSPRPDRPWYEQYF. In nucleotides, the CDR3 is TGTGCCAGCAGCCCCCGCCCCGACAGGCCTTGGTACGAGCAGTACTTC.